These 24 T cell receptor beta chains were all obtained from the same sample, sequenced in a study of cytomegalovirus exposure and HLA in healthy donors. This PCR relied on a set of 60 Vbeta primers and 13 Jbeta primers. The data were produced by immunoSEQ multiplex PCR, yet TCRdb's version contains in-frame clones alone and is incomplete. The sample includes some 170,000 clones, around three quarters of them seen just once. The material sequenced was PBMCs. All receptors derive from a man aged 25-45 years in good health and CMV-seropositive.

The chain is built from TRBV5-4 and TRBJ2-2, with D possibly being TRBD1 (6 bases). The CDR3 has 15 residues. Trimming took 2 bases from V and 1 from J, leaving 9 bases between them. Per the germline V gene, CDR1 is SGHNT and CDR2 is YYREEE (reference sequence). CDR3: CASSFRDMNTGELFF. CDR3 coding DNA: TGTGCCAGCAGCTTCCGGGACATGAACACCGGGGAGCTGTTTTTT.

The chain is built from TRBV5-4 and TRBJ1-1; TRBD1 might be the D (6 bases). Trimming pared 0 bases from V and 0 bases from J, leaving 12 bases between. Germline V gene data show CDR1 as SGHNT and CDR2 as YYREEE (reference sequence). CDR3 length: 16 amino acids. CDR3 sequence reads: CASSLGQGNMNTEAFF. The DNA of the CDR3 is TGTGCCAGCAGCTTGGGGCAGGGGAATATGAACACTGAAGCTTTCTTT.

The J gene is TRBJ2-7, the V gene TRBV7-2; D perhaps matches TRBD2 (6 bases). Trimming cost V 2 bases and J 4 bases, with 9 bases left between them. Germline loops: CDR1 SGHTA, CDR2 FQGNSA. This CDR3 has 13 amino acids. The CDR3 nucleotides are TGTGCCAGCAGCTTATGGGGGGAGTACGAGCAGTACTTC. Amino acids: CASSLWGEYEQYF.

The V gene is TRBV27, the J gene TRBJ1-6; 8 bases match TRBD1. The CDR3 is made up of 14 amino acids. V lost 5 bases and J lost 10; bases outside the gene matches: 7. The germline gives CDR1 MNHEY, CDR2 SMNVEV (reference sequence). The CDR3 protein is CASSVTGGGSPLHF. CDR3 coding DNA: TGTGCCAGCAGTGTTACAGGGGGAGGATCACCCCTCCACTTT.

This chain connects TRBV6-1 to TRBJ1-5; 7 bases align to TRBD1. Germline assignment: CDR1 MNHNS and CDR2 SASEGT. The CDR3 has 16 amino acids. V dropped 4 bases and J dropped 4; count of bases not matched to a gene: 10. In DNA, the CDR3 is TGTGCCAGCAGTGCGTACGCCGGGACAGATAATCAGCCCCAGCATTTT. Residues: CASSAYAGTDNQPQHF.

The V and J genes are TRBV28 and TRBJ1-1; D is undetermined. V lost 7 bases, J lost 8 bases, and 14 bases lay in between. This CDR3 spans 12 amino acids. CDR1 MDHEN and CDR2 SYDVKM come from the germline V gene. CDR3 in DNA: TGTGCCAGCAAGACAATAGAGCCCGAAGCTTTCTTT. Residues: CASKTIEPEAFF. Supplemented by reference TRBV28 and TRBJ1-1, the full variable domain reads DVKVTQSSRYLVKRTGEKVFLECVQDMDHENMFWYRQDPGLGLRLIYFSYDVKMKEKGDIPEGYSVSREKKERFSLILESASTNQTSMYLCASKTIEPEAFFGQGTRLTVV.

This rearrangement joins TRBV4-1 to TRBJ2-3; D ambiguous. The CDR3 runs 12 residues. V lost 0 bases and J lost 6, with 4 bases in between. Looked up from germline, CDR1 is MGHRA and CDR2 is YSYEKL. CDR3 protein: CASSQDQDTQYF. CDR3 in DNA: TGCGCCAGCAGCCAAGATCAGGATACGCAGTATTTT.

V usage is TRBV25-1 and J usage is TRBJ1-1; D uncertain. This CDR3 is 15 amino acids long. Per the germline V gene, CDR1 is MGHDK and CDR2 is SYGVNS. The V gene lost 5 bases and the J gene lost 1 base, with 14 bases spanning the gap. The CDR3 here is CASSMRTERNTEAFF. As DNA, the CDR3 is TGTGCCAGCAGTATGCGTACAGAAAGGAACACTGAAGCTTTCTTT.

The rearrangement links TRBV9 to TRBJ1-6; the match to TRBD1 covers 7 bases. The CDR3 has 14 amino acids. Germline loops: CDR1 SGDLS, CDR2 YYNGEE. V trimming: 3 bases; J trimming: 9 bases; junction bases outside the gene matches: 6. CDR3 nucleotides: TGTGCCAGCAGCGCGACAGGGACGAGTTCACCCCTCCACTTT. This codes for CASSATGTSSPLHF.

This clone was detected a few times. V and J are TRBV30 and TRBJ2-5; TRBD1 matches 7 bases. V shed 2 bases, J shed 10 bases, and the junction held 1 base outside the gene matches. CDR1 GTSNPN and CDR2 SVGIG come from the germline V gene (reference sequence). This CDR3 is built from 10 residues. CDR3 DNA sequence: TGTGCCTGGAGTACAGGGGTCCAGTACTTC. Translating it yields CAWSTGVQYF. Using reference TRBV30 and TRBJ2-5 for the parts outside the CDR3, the full variable domain is SQTIHQWPATLVQPVGSPLSLECTVEGTSNPNLYWYRQAAGRGLQLLFYSVGIGQISSEVPQNLSASRPQDRQFILSSKKLLLSDSGFYLCAWSTGVQYFGPGTRLLVL.

J is TRBJ2-5 and V is TRBV19; maybe TRBD1 (5 bases). The CDR3 loop spans 15 amino acids. Deletions cut 4 bases from V and 2 bases from J, with 14 bases between. Per germline, CDR1 LNHDA and CDR2 SQIVND (reference sequence). The CDR3 spells CASSTARQPQETQYF. DNA of the CDR3: TGTGCCAGTAGTACCGCCCGACAGCCGCAAGAGACCCAGTACTTC.

This clone was seen only once. The chain links TRBV2 to TRBJ2-6; TRBD2 is a possible D gene (5 bases). Germline V gene lookup returns CDR1 SNHLY and CDR2 FYNNEI. This CDR3 has 16 residues. V was clipped by 1 base and J by 0 bases, with 7 bases between them. The CDR3 DNA reads TGTGCCAGCAGTGAAGTCCGGGACTCTGGGGCCAACGTCCTGACTTTC. Its protein product is CASSEVRDSGANVLTF.

The V and J genes are TRBV11-2 and TRBJ1-1, with a weak D call TRBD1 (6 bases). This CDR3 has 13 amino acids. Germline assignment: CDR1 SGHAT and CDR2 FQNNGV. Trimming stripped 5 bases from V and 4 bases from J, with 11 bases between. The chain's CDR3 is CASSAQGFTEAFF. The CDR3 region has the DNA TGTGCCAGCAGCGCACAGGGTTTCACTGAAGCTTTCTTT.

The CDR3 spells CASNLRDRAINEQFF. CDR3 DNA sequence: TGTGCCAGCAATCTACGGGACAGGGCTATCAATGAGCAGTTCTTC. This rearrangement joins TRBV28 to TRBJ2-1, with 9 nucleotides matching TRBD1. The CDR3 extends over 15 amino acids. CDR1 is MDHEN and CDR2 is SYDVKM in the germline V gene. V lost 7 bases to trimming and J lost 6 bases; unmatched junction nucleotides: 10.

The chain employs TRBV10-1 and TRBJ2-2, with 10 bases matching TRBD1. V lost 0 bases and J lost 4; bases outside the gene matches: 2. Germline CDR1 and CDR2: WNHNN and SYGVQD (reference sequence). This CDR3 region has 16 residues. Here the CDR3 reads CASSESGQGGTGELFF. The CDR3 DNA reads as TGCGCCAGCAGTGAGTCAGGACAGGGGGGCACCGGGGAGCTGTTTTTT.

A few counts support this clone. The V and J genes are TRBV19 and TRBJ2-7; 7 nucleotides align to TRBD1. Germline-derived CDR1 and CDR2 are LNHDA and SQIVND (reference sequence). The CDR3 totals 15 residues. The V segment lost 5 bases and the J segment 0 bases; nucleotides outside the gene matches: 7. CDR3 loop: CASSPRTGHSYEQYF. The CDR3 DNA sequence: TGTGCCAGTAGTCCCCGGACAGGACACTCCTACGAGCAGTACTTC.

The V call is TRBV6-5, the J call TRBJ2-7, with 10 bases matching TRBD1. This CDR3 comprises 14 residues. The V gene end was trimmed by 6 bases and the J gene end by 6 bases; junction bases not matched to a gene: 8. CDR1 MNHEY and CDR2 SVGAGI come from the germline V gene. The CDR3 is CASSLGQGVAEQYF. CDR3 nucleotides: TGTGCCAGCAGCTTAGGACAGGGGGTTGCCGAGCAGTACTTC.

The chain carries TRBV28 and TRBJ1-3; 9 bases line up with TRBD1. V was pared by 6 bases and J by 2 bases, with 11 bases of the junction left unmatched. This CDR3 comprises 17 residues. The germline CDR1 and CDR2 sequences are MDHEN and SYDVKM. The CDR3 DNA reads TGTGCCAGCAGCCTTAGGGCAACAGGGGGCCCTGGAAACACCATATATTTT. This gives the protein CASSLRATGGPGNTIYF. Filled out from reference TRBV28 and TRBJ1-3, the complete variable domain reads DVKVTQSSRYLVKRTGEKVFLECVQDMDHENMFWYRQDPGLGLRLIYFSYDVKMKEKGDIPEGYSVSREKKERFSLILESASTNQTSMYLCASSLRATGGPGNTIYFGEGSWLTVV.

The chain uses TRBV5-1 and TRBJ2-1; possibly TRBD1 for D (5 bases). This CDR3 spans 16 amino acids. The germline V gene encodes CDR1 SGHRS and CDR2 YFSETQ. Trimming cost V 3 bases and J 0 bases, with 13 bases left between them. CDR3 loop: CASSWGLVSSYNEQFF. The DNA for the CDR3 is TGCGCCAGCAGCTGGGGCCTAGTAAGCTCCTACAATGAGCAGTTCTTC.

This clone appeared a few times. This chain connects TRBV28 to TRBJ2-7; 7 bases map to TRBD1. This CDR3 has 13 amino acids. Germline-derived CDR1 and CDR2 are MDHEN and SYDVKM. V trimming: 10 bases; J trimming: 5 bases; junction bases outside the gene matches: 11. CDR3 residues: CANQRQGSHEQYF. For the CDR3, the DNA is TGTGCCAACCAAAGACAGGGCTCTCACGAGCAGTACTTC.

This clone has only a few counts. The chain joins TRBV5-4 to TRBJ2-3; 9 nucleotides align to TRBD2. V lost 3 bases and J lost 2; bases outside the gene matches: 10. Per germline, CDR1 SGHNT and CDR2 YYREEE (reference sequence). The CDR3 runs to 17 residues. The CDR3 protein is CASSSPLAGAHTDTQYF. CDR3 DNA: TGTGCCAGCAGCTCGCCATTAGCGGGAGCTCACACAGATACGCAGTATTTT.

The rearrangement joins TRBV18 to TRBJ1-1; D might be TRBD1 (6 bases). The V gene's germline CDR1 is KGHSH and CDR2 LQKENI. Trimming stripped 3 bases from V and 0 bases from J, with 11 bases between. The CDR3 sequence is 15 residues long. CDR3 nucleotides: TGTGCCAGCTCACCTGGGACAAACATGAACACTGAAGCTTTCTTT. Translation gives CASSPGTNMNTEAFF.

The V gene is TRBV7-3, the J gene TRBJ2-3; 9 positions match TRBD1. The ends lost 0 bases at V and 2 bases at J; junction bases unmatched: 3. Germline CDR1 is SGHTA and CDR2 is FQGTGA. The CDR3 totals 16 residues. CDR3 coding DNA: TGTGCCAGCAGCTTAACCGGGACAGGGAACACAGATACGCAGTATTTT. Translated: CASSLTGTGNTDTQYF.

The V call is TRBV5-1, the J call TRBJ2-5, with no clear D. The J call may be incorrect, as the DNA end agrees better with TRBJ2-7. The CDR3 contains 13 residues. Germline lookup yields CDR1 SGHRS and CDR2 YFSETQ. This CDR3 reads CASSLRLAYEQYF. The CDR3 DNA reads TGCGCCAGCAGCTTGCGACTCGCCTACGAGCAGTACTTC.